This note documents a single T cell receptor (beta chain) sequence. No antigen is known for it. This sample stems from a study of T cell repertoires and HLA-DP antigens. Overall study context: Donors were two male and one female, aged 18-to-29 to 60-to-69. Study-level findings and limits: A non-physiological HeLa system presented antigen to total CD4+ responders.

Trimming took 4 bases from V and 0 from J; bases not matched to a gene: 1. Germline-derived CDR1 and CDR2 are SEHNR and FQNEAQ (reference sequence). The CDR3 has 14 residues. Purity of the untouched CD4+ T cells was about 98%. Here immunoSEQ multiplex PCR was the method, and the copy in TCRdb shows in-frame clones only, minus some. The data show 85,000 to 90,000 clones, around 86% seen once. This receptor was taken from a man in his forties or fifties in good health and CMV-seronegative. This chain joins TRBV7-9 and TRBJ2-3; TRBD2 agrees at 7 bases. The specimen sequenced was CD4+ T cells from PBMCs. The CDR3 region is CASSSSGSTDTQYF. In nucleotides, the CDR3 is TGTGCCAGCAGCTCTAGCGGTAGCACAGATACGCAGTATTTT.